The 3 T cell receptor beta chains below all came from one sample that was sequenced in a study of blood T cell repertoires in COVID-19 (dated by TCRdb to the early 2020s). The library was built by means of the immunoSEQ multiplex PCR assay. Here the immuneACCESS table is served through TCRdb, limited to in-frame sequences with V and J called. Missing clones are a known gap in these copies; in checked studies unresolved V genes cover under half, and the rest lacks a known reason. The sample has tens of thousands of clones on record, more than 75% of them singletons. 4.5% to 6% of the sample rests with the top ten. Input material: peripheral blood. The receptor set was obtained from a woman at least 80 years old with active COVID-19.

The rearrangement links TRBV5-1 to TRBJ1-1, with D perhaps matching TRBD1 (6 bases). Per the germline V gene, CDR1 is SGHRS and CDR2 is YFSETQ. This CDR3 is 13 amino acids long. V dropped 6 bases and J dropped 1 base, with 10 bases sitting between them. CDR3 region: CASTGGWNTEAFF. As DNA, the CDR3 is TGCGCCAGCACTGGGGGCTGGAACACTGAAGCTTTCTTT.

This chain uses TRBV5-8 with TRBJ2-7; TRBD1 matches at 9 bases. Trimming removed 6 bases from V and 4 bases from J; junction bases left unmatched: 8. CDR1 SGHTS and CDR2 YDEGEE come from the germline V gene. The CDR3 totals 14 residues. The CDR3 spells CASTDDRGRYEQYF. DNA of the CDR3: TGTGCCAGCACCGACGACAGGGGGAGGTACGAGCAGTACTTC. Complete variable domain (other parts from reference TRBV5-8 and TRBJ2-7): EAGVTQSPTHLIKTRGQQATLRCSPISGHTSVYWYQQALGLGLQFLLWYDEGEERNRGNFPPRFSGRQFPNYSSELNVNALELEDSALYLCASTDDRGRYEQYFGPGTRLTVT.

The J gene is TRBJ2-1, the V gene TRBV19; weak D call: TRBD1 (6 bases). Germline V gives CDR1 LNHDA, CDR2 SQIVND (reference sequence). The V gene lost 5 bases and the J gene lost 9 bases, with 17 bases spanning the gap. This CDR3 has 14 residues. The CDR3 coding sequence is TGTGCCAGTAGTTACGGGACCCGAGGGGGTGAGCAGTTCTTC. Its translation is CASSYGTRGGEQFF.